This T cell receptor (beta chain) was retrieved from a study of cytomegalovirus exposure and HLA in healthy donors. Study-wide results and caveats: At a 0.05 false discovery rate, a later analysis found about 17,000 TCR beta sequences to be associated with HLA alleles. Likely technical artifact: a cluster of highly shared sequence variants.

13 Jbeta primers and 60 Vbeta primers were used for the PCR. TCRdb's table, derived via immunoSEQ multiplex PCR, lists solely in-frame clones and lacks some. This table has some 200,000 clones, just over 75% appearing once. From germline, CDR1 is MGHDK and CDR2 SYGVNS. The CDR3 has 17 amino acids. Germline trimming cut 5 bases from V and 8 bases from J; bases unmatched to any gene: 15. Note on this clone: Its antigen remains unknown.

V is TRBV25-1 and J is TRBJ2-1, with 10 positions matching TRBD2. Sequences were obtained from PBMCs. The TCR was taken from a woman between 55 and 75 years old in good health and CMV-seropositive. CDR3 protein: CASSPTSGEISAHEQFF. The CDR3 coding sequence is TGTGCCAGCAGTCCCACTAGCGGGGAGATCTCGGCCCATGAGCAGTTCTTC.